These T cell receptor beta chains were read from a single sample in a study of blood T cell repertoires in COVID-19. Here immunoSEQ multiplex PCR was the method, and the copy in TCRdb shows in-frame clones only, minus some. The repertoire holds approximately 180,000 clones, with approximately 85% as singletons. The specimen was peripheral blood. Receptors were obtained from a man aged 60-69 years with acute or convalescent COVID-19. CDR3s include the opening cysteine and the closing phenylalanine or tryptophan. A D gene is named only where the DNA matches it firmly. A clone size is listed for some rows: how often the clone was seen (once, few, many), or a class if it is expanded.

v_gene	len	j_gene	d_gene	abundance	CDR3nt	CDR3aa
TRBV28	15	TRBJ2-3	-	few	TGTGCCAGCAGCCTGTTGGGGGGACCCACAGATACGCAGTATTTT	CASSLLGGPTDTQYF
TRBV19	14	TRBJ1-5	-	-	TGTGCCAGTAACCGGGGACTAAAGAGTCAGCCCCAGCATTTT	CASNRGLKSQPQHF
TRBV6-5	13	TRBJ1-6	TRBD1	-	TGTGCCAGCAGCCCGGGACAGAATTCACCCCTCCACTTT	CASSPGQNSPLHF
TRBV11-2	13	TRBJ1-1	-	-	TGTGCCAGCAGCTTAAGAGGACAGATTGAAGCTTTCTTT	CASSLRGQIEAFF
TRBV5-4	16	TRBJ2-7	TRBD1	-	TGTGCCAGCAGCCCAACTCTGACAGGGTCGGTGTACGAGCAGTACTTC	CASSPTLTGSVYEQYF
TRBV5-4	17	TRBJ2-1	TRBD2	-	TGTGCCAGCACCACGGGACTAGCGGGAGCCTCCTACAATGAGCAGTTCTTC	CASTTGLAGASYNEQFF
TRBV6-5	15	TRBJ2-2	TRBD1	-	TGTGCCAGCAGTTGGACAGGGAGGAACACCGGGGAGCTGTTTTTT	CASSWTGRNTGELFF
TRBV14	14	TRBJ1-6	TRBD1	-	TGTGCCAGCAGCTACGGGACAGGCAATTCACCCCTCCACTTT	CASSYGTGNSPLHF
TRBV28	13	TRBJ1-1	-	-	TGTGCCAGCAGACGTAGAGGCAGGGGAGAAGCTTTCTTT	CASRRRGRGEAFF
TRBV9	14	TRBJ2-1	TRBD2	-	TGTGCCAGCACCCCGGCGGGGGGGGCGCCGGAGCAGTTCTTC	CASTPAGGAPEQFF
TRBV7-2	16	TRBJ2-1	TRBD2	-	TGTGCCAGCAGCTTAGGAGCGGGGAGCTCCTACAATGAGCAGTTCTTC	CASSLGAGSSYNEQFF
TRBV19	14	TRBJ2-2	-	few	TGTGCCAGTAGTAAAAACACGAACACCGGGGAGCTGTTTTTT	CASSKNTNTGELFF
TRBV9	13	TRBJ2-1	-	-	TGTGCCAGCAGCGTAGCCGAGGCTGAACGGCCATTCTTC	CASSVAEAERPFF
TRBV27	16	TRBJ2-7	TRBD1	-	TGTGCCAGCAGTTTCCGCCGGACAGGGGAAACCTACGAGCAGTACTTC	CASSFRRTGETYEQYF
TRBV6-1	14	TRBJ1-3	-	few	TGTGCCAGCAGTGAATGGAGGACTGGAAACACCATATATTTT	CASSEWRTGNTIYF
TRBV5-3	12	TRBJ2-1	-	-	TGTGCCAGAAGCTGCAGGGTTGGTGGGCAGTTCTTC	CARSCRVGGQFF
TRBV6-5	15	TRBJ2-1	TRBD2	-	TGTGCCAGCAGGACCCCTAGCGGGAGTGGTATTGAGCAGTTCTTC	CASRTPSGSGIEQFF
TRBV15	12	TRBJ2-2	-	-	TGTGCCACCGAGGGGGGGACCGGGGAGCTGTTTTTT	CATEGGTGELFF
TRBV7-6	16	TRBJ2-3	TRBD2	-	TGTGCCAGCAGCTTAGATTCTAGCGGGAGGGCCGCGACGCAGTATTTT	CASSLDSSGRAATQYF
TRBV7-2	12	TRBJ2-7	-	-	TGTGCCAGCAGCTTAGTCGGCTACGAGCAGTACTTC	CASSLVGYEQYF
TRBV18	14	TRBJ1-2	-	few	TGTGCCAGCTCACCACCGGGGAGAGACTATGGCTACACCTTC	CASSPPGRDYGYTF
TRBV19	14	TRBJ1-2	TRBD1	-	TGTGCCAGTAGTATTGGCAGGGGGCACTATGGCTACACCTTC	CASSIGRGHYGYTF
TRBV23-1	16	TRBJ1-5	TRBD1	few	TGCGCCAGCAGTCAGGGGGGCAGGGGGAGCAATCAGCCCCAGCATTTT	CASSQGGRGSNQPQHF
TRBV9	18	TRBJ2-1	TRBD2	-	TGTGCCAGCAGCCCCCCACTCCCGGGACTAGCGGGAGTACGAGAGCAGTTCTTC	CASSPPLPGLAGVREQFF
TRBV6-1	15	TRBJ2-1	TRBD2	few	TGTGCCAGCAGTGAATATGTAGCGGGAGCTGGTGAGCAGTTCTTC	CASSEYVAGAGEQFF
TRBV5-4	15	TRBJ1-2	-	-	TGTGCCAGCAGCTTGGATTTCAGGGCAGGCTATGGCTACACCTTC	CASSLDFRAGYGYTF
TRBV28	14	TRBJ2-7	TRBD1	-	TGTGCCAGCAACACGGGGACAGGGTCCTACGAGCAGTACTTC	CASNTGTGSYEQYF
TRBV30	16	TRBJ2-1	TRBD2	-	TGTGCCTGGAGTTCTCGGACTAGCGGGATGTCCAGTGAGCAGTTCTTC	CAWSSRTSGMSSEQFF
TRBV10-2	17	TRBJ2-3	TRBD2	-	TGCGCCAGCGCCGCCGGCGCGGGAGGACTTAGCACAGATACGCAGTATTTT	CASAAGAGGLSTDTQYF
TRBV4-1	14	TRBJ1-2	-	-	TGCGCCAGCAGCCAAGATCCAGGGACATCCGGCTCCACCTTC	CASSQDPGTSGSTF
TRBV6-5	13	TRBJ2-7	TRBD2	-	TGTGCCAGCAGTAGCTGGCTCGGGGGGGAGCAGTACTTC	CASSSWLGGEQYF
TRBV10-3	16	TRBJ2-7	TRBD1	-	TGTGCCACGGCCCAAGAGACAGGGGTGAAGTCGTACGAGCAGTACTTC	CATAQETGVKSYEQYF
TRBV11-3	13	TRBJ2-2	-	-	TGTGCCAGCAGCCCTCACAGGACCGGGGAGCTGTTTTTT	CASSPHRTGELFF
TRBV10-3	16	TRBJ2-1	TRBD2	-	TGTGCCATCAGTGATACCGGCGGGACTAGAGGCCGAGAGCAGTTCTTC	CAISDTGGTRGREQFF
TRBV5-8	13	TRBJ1-2	TRBD1	-	TGTGCCAGCAGCCCGGGACAGGGCGGTGGCTACACCTTC	CASSPGQGGGYTF
TRBV27	14	TRBJ2-7	-	once	TGTGCCAGCAGTTCTTTTCGGGAGAACGACGAGCAGTACTTC	CASSSFRENDEQYF
TRBV2	12	TRBJ2-1	-	few	TGTGCCAGCACCGCCGAGAGCAATGAGCAGTTCTTC	CASTAESNEQFF
TRBV4-1	14	TRBJ2-7	-	-	TGCGCCAGCAGCCAAGGAACAGCTACCTACGAGCAGTACTTC	CASSQGTATYEQYF
TRBV13	16	TRBJ2-5	TRBD2	-	TGTGCCAGCAGCTTCCGATTAGCGGGAGGGCGAGAGACCCAGTACTTC	CASSFRLAGGRETQYF
TRBV5-5	17	TRBJ2-7	-	-	TGTGCCAGCAGCTTGAGGTCTGGGCAGGCTCAACACTACGAGCAGTACTTC	CASSLRSGQAQHYEQYF
TRBV18	14	TRBJ2-7	TRBD1	-	TGTGCCAGCTCAACCGGGACAGCGACCTACGAGCAGTACTTC	CASSTGTATYEQYF
TRBV6-2/TRBV6-3	15	TRBJ1-2	-	-	TGTGCCAGCAGCACCCTAGGAGGCCTAGGCTATGGCTACACCTTC	CASSTLGGLGYGYTF
TRBV4-3	17	TRBJ2-2	TRBD2	-	TGCGCCAGCAGCCAAGGGACTAGCGGGAGGGCCACCGGGGAGCTGTTTTTT	CASSQGTSGRATGELFF
TRBV6-6	14	TRBJ2-2	-	few	TGTGCCAGCCGCCCGAGAGGGAACACCGGGGAGCTGTTTTTT	CASRPRGNTGELFF
TRBV3-1/TRBV3-2	14	TRBJ2-7	-	-	TGTGCCAGCAGCCAAGATCGAGGCTCCTACGAGCAGTACTTC	CASSQDRGSYEQYF
TRBV5-1	14	TRBJ2-5	-	-	TGCGCCAGCAGCTTGGCTCAGAAACAAGAGACCCAGTACTTC	CASSLAQKQETQYF
TRBV18	15	TRBJ1-6	TRBD1	few	TGTGCCAGCTCCCGTACAGGGGTCTCGGAGGCACCCCTCCACTTT	CASSRTGVSEAPLHF
TRBV7-2	14	TRBJ1-2	-	few	TGTGCCAGCAGCGAAGTCGCCCTTAGAGATGGCTACACCTTC	CASSEVALRDGYTF
TRBV9	15	TRBJ1-2	-	-	TGTGCCAGCAGCCCGCCTTGGAGGGGTAGCTATGGCTACACCTTC	CASSPPWRGSYGYTF
TRBV6-5	14	TRBJ2-2	-	-	TGTGCCAGCCGAGGACAGAGACGCACCGGGGAGCTGTTTTTT	CASRGQRRTGELFF
TRBV10-3	13	TRBJ2-5	-	-	TGTGCCATCAGTGTGAGCGGGCAAGAGACCCAGTACTTC	CAISVSGQETQYF
TRBV4-1	17	TRBJ2-7	-	-	TGCGCCAGCAGCCTACAAACCCGGGACTTTGACTCCTACGAGCAGTACTTC	CASSLQTRDFDSYEQYF
TRBV2	13	TRBJ1-5	-	-	TGTGCCAGCATCGAACTGAGCGGTCAGCCCCAGCATTTT	CASIELSGQPQHF
TRBV5-4	13	TRBJ2-1	TRBD1	-	TGTGCCAGCAGCCGGGACAGGGGCAATGAGCAGTTCTTC	CASSRDRGNEQFF
TRBV2	15	TRBJ2-1	TRBD2	-	TGTGCCAGCAGAGCGACTAGCGGGCCCTACAATGAGCAGTTCTTC	CASRATSGPYNEQFF
TRBV5-4	16	TRBJ1-3	-	few	TGTGCCAGCAGCTTGGGACAGGAGAGCTCTGGAAACACCATATATTTT	CASSLGQESSGNTIYF
TRBV28	16	TRBJ2-3	-	-	TGTGCCAGCAACACCCGGAAGGAGGCCCGGCCAGATACGCAGTATTTT	CASNTRKEARPDTQYF
TRBV6-5	16	TRBJ1-6	TRBD1	-	TGTGCCAGCAGTTACTTTTCTGGGACAGTGAATTCACCCCTCCACTTT	CASSYFSGTVNSPLHF
TRBV6-6	13	TRBJ1-6	TRBD1	-	TGTGCCAGCAGTGGGACAGGGGGTTCACCCCTCCACTTT	CASSGTGGSPLHF
TRBV19	18	TRBJ2-3	-	-	TGTGCCAGTAACCACCTCAATTCCGGGACTAGGGGGCCAGATACGCAGTATTTT	CASNHLNSGTRGPDTQYF